This T cell receptor beta chain was sequenced for a study of control samples from healthy donors and cancer patients. The CDR3 is 11 amino acids. Losses at the gene ends were 8 bases for V and 7 bases for J; bases not matched to a gene: 2. Assay: immunoSEQ multiplex PCR; the TCRdb copy retains only in-frame clones and omits some. The profile covers tens of thousands of clones, with approximately 89% appearing a single time and roughly a tenth taken by the ten largest. This clonotype was obtained from an older woman with lung cancer. The chain uses TRBV12-3 or TRBV12-4 and TRBJ2-1, with 7 nucleotides matching TRBD2. The sequenced material came from PBMCs. As DNA, the CDR3 is TGTGCCAGCGGTAGCGGGAATGAGCAGTTCTTC. Its protein product is CASGSGNEQFF.